One and the same sample provided the 10 T cell receptor beta chains below, sequenced in a study of T cell responses to AZD1222 COVID-19 vaccine. The table came from immunoSEQ multiplex PCR; TCRdb's copy has only in-frame clones and leaves some out. The sample records over 120,000 clones, 92% being singletons. The input for sequencing was peripheral blood, taken 28 days after the second AZD1222 dose. All receptors come from an adult who received the AZD1222 COVID-19 vaccine.

The DNA of the CDR3 is TGTGCCAGCAGCCCCGAGGGCCTATCCTATCAGCCCCAGCATTTT. Translating it yields CASSPEGLSYQPQHF. The V gene is TRBV7-8, the J gene TRBJ1-5, with D hard to call. In germline, CDR1 is SGHVS, CDR2 FQNEAQ. This CDR3 has 15 amino acids. V dropped 5 bases and J dropped 5 bases, with 16 bases sitting between them.

The chain recombines TRBV28 with TRBJ2-7; weak D call: TRBD1 (6 bases). Per the germline V gene, CDR1 is MDHEN and CDR2 is SYDVKM. The V end lost 7 bases, the J end lost 7 bases, and 17 bases lay between the germline ends. The CDR3 loop spans 13 amino acids. The CDR3 spells CASTPGHILEQYF. The DNA of the CDR3 is TGTGCCAGCACCCCGGGACACATACTTGAGCAGTACTTC.

This chain links TRBV4-1 with TRBJ1-5, with D possibly being TRBD1 (6 bases). Trimming shortened V by 3 bases and J by 0 bases, and 18 bases separated the two germline ends. Germline CDR1 and CDR2: MGHRA and YSYEKL. The CDR3 extends over 18 amino acids. This CDR3 reads CASSQGPGAQYSNQPQHF. CDR3 DNA sequence: TGCGCCAGCAGCCAGGGACCAGGGGCGCAGTATAGCAATCAGCCCCAGCATTTT.

V is TRBV5-6 and J is TRBJ2-1, with TRBD2 as a possible D gene (6 bases). The CDR3 is 13 residues long. Germline CDR1 is SGHDT and CDR2 is YYEEEE. Trimming stripped 4 bases from V and 8 bases from J, with 13 bases between. Here the CDR3 reads CASSMGGSDEQFF. The DNA of the CDR3 is TGTGCCAGCAGCATGGGGGGAAGCGATGAGCAGTTCTTC.

This sequence joins TRBV7-8 and TRBJ1-2; D remains unclear. The ends were cut back, 5 bases at V and 2 bases at J, with 9 bases in the middle. Germline V gene data show CDR1 as SGHVS and CDR2 as FQNEAQ. CDR3 length: 13 residues. CDR3 sequence (DNA): TGTGCCAGCAGCGAGGGAATCAACTATGGCTACACCTTC. Translated, it gives CASSEGINYGYTF.

V is TRBV10-3 and J is TRBJ1-5; D might be TRBD1 (6 bases). V was trimmed by 6 bases and J by 5 bases, leaving 11 bases between them. This CDR3 is built from 13 residues. Germline CDR1 ENHRY, CDR2 SYGVKD. The CDR3 reads CAIRRAGDQPQHF. The DNA of the CDR3 is TGTGCCATCAGACGGGCAGGGGATCAGCCCCAGCATTTT.

As DNA, the CDR3 is TGTGCCAGCAGTTGGAGAAGCGGGAGACGGTACAATGAGCAGTTCTTC. Translation gives CASSWRSGRRYNEQFF. V and J are TRBV6-2 or TRBV6-3 and TRBJ2-1; TRBD2 agrees at 8 bases. The CDR3 has 16 residues. V lost 4 bases, J lost 4 bases, and 9 bases stayed unmatched. CDR1 is MNHEY and CDR2 is SVGEGT in the germline V gene.

The chain has TRBV19 and TRBJ1-5; tentatively, D is TRBD1 (6 bases). The CDR3 is 17 residues long. V was clipped by 4 bases and J by 7 bases, with 23 bases between them. Per the germline V gene, CDR1 is LNHDA and CDR2 is SQIVND (reference sequence). As DNA, the CDR3 is TGTGCCAGTAGTAACCCTACCGGGCTTGGGGGCAGACAGCCCCAGCATTTT. Translation gives CASSNPTGLGGRQPQHF.

The chain carries TRBV5-4 and TRBJ2-4; TRBD2 might be the D (6 bases). V was shortened by 3 bases and J by 1 base, with 23 bases between the two germline ends. Germline CDR1 reads SGHNT; CDR2 reads YYREEE (reference sequence). This CDR3 comprises 19 residues. The CDR3 nucleotides read TGTGCCAGCAGCTCCGGGTTAGCGGTCCATGGGGGGGCCAAAAACATTCAGTACTTC. Translating gives CASSSGLAVHGGAKNIQYF.

J is TRBJ2-3 and V is TRBV7-6; D might be TRBD1 or TRBD2, each matching 5 bases. CDR1 and CDR2 (germline): SGHVS, FNYEAQ. The CDR3 spans 16 residues. With 6 bases removed from V and 4 bases from J, the gap between germline ends came to 20 bases. CDR3 sequence reads: CASSTGLESLPDTQYF. The DNA of the CDR3 is TGTGCCAGCAGTACAGGACTTGAAAGCCTCCCAGATACGCAGTATTTT.